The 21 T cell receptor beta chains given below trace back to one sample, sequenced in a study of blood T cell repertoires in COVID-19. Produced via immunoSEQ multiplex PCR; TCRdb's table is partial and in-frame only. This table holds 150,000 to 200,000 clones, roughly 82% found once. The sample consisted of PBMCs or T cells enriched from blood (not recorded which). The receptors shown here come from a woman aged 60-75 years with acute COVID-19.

In DNA form, the CDR3 reads TGTGCCAGCAGCTTAGGCTATTCCTACGAGCAGTACTTC. Protein sequence: CASSLGYSYEQYF. The chain has TRBV7-2 and TRBJ2-7, with D unclear. V lost 1 base and J 1 base, leaving 5 bases between the germline ends. Per the germline V gene, CDR1 is SGHTA and CDR2 is FQGNSA. The CDR3 loop spans 13 amino acids.

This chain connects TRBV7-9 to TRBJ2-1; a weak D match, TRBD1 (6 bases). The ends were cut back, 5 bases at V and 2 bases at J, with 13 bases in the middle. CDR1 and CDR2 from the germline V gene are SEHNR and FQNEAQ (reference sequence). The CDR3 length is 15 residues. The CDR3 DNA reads TGTGCCAGCAGCATACAGGGCCAAACCTACAATGAGCAGTTCTTC. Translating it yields CASSIQGQTYNEQFF. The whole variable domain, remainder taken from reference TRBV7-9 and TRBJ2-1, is DTGVSQNPRHKITKRGQNVTFRCDPISEHNRLYWYRQTLGQGPEFLTYFQNEAQLEKSRLLSDRFSAERPKGSFSTLEIQRTEQGDSAMYLCASSIQGQTYNEQFFGPGTRLTVL.

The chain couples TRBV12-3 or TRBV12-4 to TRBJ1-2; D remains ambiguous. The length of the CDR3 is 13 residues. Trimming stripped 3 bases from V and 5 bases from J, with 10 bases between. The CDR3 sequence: CASSFGRTYGYTF. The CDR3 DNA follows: TGTGCCAGCAGTTTTGGCAGGACTTATGGCTACACCTTC.

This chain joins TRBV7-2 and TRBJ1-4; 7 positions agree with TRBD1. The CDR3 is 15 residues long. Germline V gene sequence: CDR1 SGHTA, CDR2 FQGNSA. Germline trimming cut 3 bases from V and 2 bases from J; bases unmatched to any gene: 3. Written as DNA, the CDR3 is TGTGCCAGCAGCTTGACAGGGTGGACTAATGAAAAACTGTTTTTT. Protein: CASSLTGWTNEKLFF.

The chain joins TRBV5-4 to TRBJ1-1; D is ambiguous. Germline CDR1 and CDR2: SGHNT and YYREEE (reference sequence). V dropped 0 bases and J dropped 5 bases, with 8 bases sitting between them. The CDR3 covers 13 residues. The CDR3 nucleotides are TGTGCCAGCAGCTTGGGCATTCGGACTGAAGCTTTCTTT. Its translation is CASSLGIRTEAFF.

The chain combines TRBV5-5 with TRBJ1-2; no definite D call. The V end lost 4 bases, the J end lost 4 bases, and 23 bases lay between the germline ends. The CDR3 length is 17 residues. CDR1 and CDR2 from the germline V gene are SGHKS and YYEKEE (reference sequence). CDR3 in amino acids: CASSAVPGSAGFYGYTF. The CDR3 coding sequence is TGTGCCAGCAGCGCGGTCCCGGGGTCCGCCGGGTTCTATGGCTACACCTTC.

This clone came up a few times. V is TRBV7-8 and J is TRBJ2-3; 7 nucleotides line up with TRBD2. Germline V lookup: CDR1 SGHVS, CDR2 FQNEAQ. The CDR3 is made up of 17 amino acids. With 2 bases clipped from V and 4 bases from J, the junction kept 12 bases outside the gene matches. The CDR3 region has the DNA TGTGCCAGCAGCTTATATCGCGGGGGTATGTTATCAGATACGCAGTATTTT. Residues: CASSLYRGGMLSDTQYF.

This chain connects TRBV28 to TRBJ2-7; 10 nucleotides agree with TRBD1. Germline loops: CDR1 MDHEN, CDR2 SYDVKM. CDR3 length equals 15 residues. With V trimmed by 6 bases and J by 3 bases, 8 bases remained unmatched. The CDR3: CASSAGQGNYYEQYV. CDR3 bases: TGTGCCAGCAGCGCGGGACAGGGGAACTACTACGAGCAGTACGTC.

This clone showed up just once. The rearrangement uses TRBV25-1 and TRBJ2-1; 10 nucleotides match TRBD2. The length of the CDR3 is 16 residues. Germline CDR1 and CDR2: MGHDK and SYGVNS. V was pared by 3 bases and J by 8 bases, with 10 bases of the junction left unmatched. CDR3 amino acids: CASSDQPGLASDEQFF. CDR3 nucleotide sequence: TGTGCCAGCAGTGACCAACCGGGACTAGCGAGCGATGAGCAGTTCTTC.

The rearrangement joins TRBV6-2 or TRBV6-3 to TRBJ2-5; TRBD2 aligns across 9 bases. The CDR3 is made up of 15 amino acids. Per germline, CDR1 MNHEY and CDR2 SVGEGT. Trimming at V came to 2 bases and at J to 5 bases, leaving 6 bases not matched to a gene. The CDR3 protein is CASSYPGTSSETQYF. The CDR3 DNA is TGTGCCAGCAGTTACCCGGGGACTAGCAGCGAGACCCAGTACTTC.

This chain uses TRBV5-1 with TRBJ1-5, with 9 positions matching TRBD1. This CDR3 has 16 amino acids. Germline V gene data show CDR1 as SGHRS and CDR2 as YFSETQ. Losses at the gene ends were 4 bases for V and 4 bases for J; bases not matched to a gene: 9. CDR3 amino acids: CASSPGTGNGNQPQHF. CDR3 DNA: TGCGCCAGCAGCCCTGGGACAGGGAATGGGAATCAGCCCCAGCATTTT.

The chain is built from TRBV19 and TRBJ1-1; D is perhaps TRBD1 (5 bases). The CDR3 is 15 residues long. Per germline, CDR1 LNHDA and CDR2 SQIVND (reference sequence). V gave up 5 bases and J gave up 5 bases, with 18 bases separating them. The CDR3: CASSLRGSRGTEAFF. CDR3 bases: TGTGCCAGTAGTCTCCGGGGTTCACGGGGGACTGAAGCTTTCTTT.

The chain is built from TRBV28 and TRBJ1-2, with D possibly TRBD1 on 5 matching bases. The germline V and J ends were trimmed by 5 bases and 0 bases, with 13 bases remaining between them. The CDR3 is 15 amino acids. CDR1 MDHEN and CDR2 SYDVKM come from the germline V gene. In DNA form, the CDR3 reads TGTGCCAGCAGTCCGTCGACAGATGCTAACTATGGCTACACCTTC. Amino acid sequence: CASSPSTDANYGYTF.

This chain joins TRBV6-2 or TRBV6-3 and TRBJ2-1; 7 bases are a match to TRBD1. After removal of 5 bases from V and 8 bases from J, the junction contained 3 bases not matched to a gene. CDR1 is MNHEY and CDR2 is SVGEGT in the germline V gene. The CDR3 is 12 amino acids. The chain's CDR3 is CASSATGDEQFF. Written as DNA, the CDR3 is TGTGCCAGCAGTGCTACAGGGGATGAGCAGTTCTTC.

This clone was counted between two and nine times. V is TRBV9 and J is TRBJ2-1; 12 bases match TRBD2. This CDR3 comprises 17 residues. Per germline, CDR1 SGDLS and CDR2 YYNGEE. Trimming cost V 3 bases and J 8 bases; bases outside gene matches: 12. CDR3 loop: CASSDLGLAGGFYEQFF. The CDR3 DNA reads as TGTGCCAGCAGCGACTTAGGGCTAGCGGGAGGGTTCTATGAGCAGTTCTTC.

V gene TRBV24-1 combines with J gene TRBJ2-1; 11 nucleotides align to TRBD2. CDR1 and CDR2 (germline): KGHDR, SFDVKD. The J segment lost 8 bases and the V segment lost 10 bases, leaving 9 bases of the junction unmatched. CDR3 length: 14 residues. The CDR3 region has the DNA TGTGCCACAAGGACTAGCGGGTCTCGGGATGAGCAGTTCTTC. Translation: CATRTSGSRDEQFF.

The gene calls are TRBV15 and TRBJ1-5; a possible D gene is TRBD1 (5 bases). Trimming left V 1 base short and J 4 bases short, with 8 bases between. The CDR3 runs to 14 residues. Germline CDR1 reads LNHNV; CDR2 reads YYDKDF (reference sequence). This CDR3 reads CATSRAGVNQPQHF. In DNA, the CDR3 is TGTGCCACCAGCAGAGCGGGGGTGAATCAGCCCCAGCATTTT.

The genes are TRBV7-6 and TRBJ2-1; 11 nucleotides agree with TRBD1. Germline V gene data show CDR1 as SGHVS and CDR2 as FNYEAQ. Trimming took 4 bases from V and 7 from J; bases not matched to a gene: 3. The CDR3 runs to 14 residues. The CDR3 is CASSSDRGQNEQFF. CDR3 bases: TGTGCCAGCAGCTCGGACAGGGGGCAGAATGAGCAGTTCTTC.

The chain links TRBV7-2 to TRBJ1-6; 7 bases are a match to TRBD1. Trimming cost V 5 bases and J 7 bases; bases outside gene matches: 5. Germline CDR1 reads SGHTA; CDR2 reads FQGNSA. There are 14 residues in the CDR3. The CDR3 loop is CASSPTGTNSPLHF. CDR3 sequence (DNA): TGTGCCAGCAGCCCGACAGGGACAAATTCACCCCTCCACTTT.

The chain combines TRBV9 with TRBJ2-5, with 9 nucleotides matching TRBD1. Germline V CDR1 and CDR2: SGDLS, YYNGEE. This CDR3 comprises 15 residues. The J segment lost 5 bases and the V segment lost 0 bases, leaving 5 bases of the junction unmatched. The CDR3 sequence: CASSVDTGGRETQYF. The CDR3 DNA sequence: TGTGCCAGCAGCGTAGATACAGGGGGCCGCGAGACCCAGTACTTC.

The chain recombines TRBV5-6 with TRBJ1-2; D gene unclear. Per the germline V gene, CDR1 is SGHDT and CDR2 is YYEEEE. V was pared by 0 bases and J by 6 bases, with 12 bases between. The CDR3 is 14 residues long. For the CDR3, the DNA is TGTGCCAGCAGCTTGGGGCGGTCTCTAGATGGCTACACCTTC. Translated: CASSLGRSLDGYTF.